The clone carrying this TCR beta chain was observed a few times. No antigen is known for it. Combining a sample-barcoded 5' primer with a J-beta primer mix, a second PCR ran for 7 to 11 cycles. TCRdb recomputed calls from the 5' RACE reads with MiXCR, one row per CDR3 protein. The table shows around 1,000,000 distinct CDR3 sequences, with around two fifths occurring only once. PBMCs numbering at least 6 million were isolated per sample. V shed 1 base and J shed 2 bases, with 10 bases lying between them. Germline CDR1 is LGHNA and CDR2 is YSLEER. This CDR3 has 15 residues. This sample is drawn from a study of blood T cells in healthy people across ages. Findings and caveats of the study: Researchers report that TCR beta diversity correlated strongly with naive T cell percentage. The fall in TCR beta diversity per million T cells was roughly linear with age. Unknown CMV status may confound age-related changes in expanded clones.

The sequenced sample consisted of blood. V gene TRBV4-3 combines with J gene TRBJ2-3, with unresolved D. The sequence was obtained from a man aged 18 to 29 in good health. The CDR3 DNA sequence: TGCGCCAGCAGCCAAGTGGAATTCGACACAGATACGCAGTATTTT. It codes for CASSQVEFDTDTQYF.